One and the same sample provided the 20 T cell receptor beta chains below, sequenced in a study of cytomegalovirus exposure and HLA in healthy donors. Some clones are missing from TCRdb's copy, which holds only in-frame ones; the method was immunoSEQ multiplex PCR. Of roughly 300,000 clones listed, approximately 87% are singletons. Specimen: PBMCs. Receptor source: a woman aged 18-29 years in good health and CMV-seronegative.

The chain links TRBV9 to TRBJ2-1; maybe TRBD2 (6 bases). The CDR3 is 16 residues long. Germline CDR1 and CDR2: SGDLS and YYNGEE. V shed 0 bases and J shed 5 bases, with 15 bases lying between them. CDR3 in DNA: TGTGCCAGCAGCGTAGCCGGGAGAGGATCGAACAATGAGCAGTTCTTC. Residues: CASSVAGRGSNNEQFF.

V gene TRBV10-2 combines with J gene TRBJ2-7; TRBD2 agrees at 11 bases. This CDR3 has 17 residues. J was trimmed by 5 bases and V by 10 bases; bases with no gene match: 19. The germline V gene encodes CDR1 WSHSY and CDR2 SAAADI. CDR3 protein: CATMVAGGPGPAHEQYF. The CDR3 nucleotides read TGCGCCACAATGGTAGCGGGAGGGCCAGGCCCCGCCCACGAGCAGTACTTC.

Written as DNA, the CDR3 is TGTGCCAGCTCACCGACAGCTGGTACGCAGTATTTT. This translates into CASSPTAGTQYF. The chain employs TRBV18 and TRBJ2-3, with D possibly TRBD1 on 5 matching bases. V lost 3 bases, J lost 8 bases, and 9 bases lay in between. The CDR3 extends over 12 amino acids. Per the germline V gene, CDR1 is KGHSH and CDR2 is LQKENI.

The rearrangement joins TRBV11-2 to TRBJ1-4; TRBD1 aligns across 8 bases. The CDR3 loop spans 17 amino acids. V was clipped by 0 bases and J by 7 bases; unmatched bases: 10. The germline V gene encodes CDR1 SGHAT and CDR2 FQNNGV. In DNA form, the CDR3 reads TGTGCCAGCAGCTTAGATCGAGTGGACAGGGTTGCTGAAAAACTGTTTTTT. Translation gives CASSLDRVDRVAEKLFF.

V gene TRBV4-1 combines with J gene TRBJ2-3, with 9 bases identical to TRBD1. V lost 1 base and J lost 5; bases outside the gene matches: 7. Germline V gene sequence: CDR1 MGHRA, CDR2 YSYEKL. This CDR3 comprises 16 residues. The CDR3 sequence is CASSQVPGQGKDTQYF. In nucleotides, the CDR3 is TGCGCCAGCAGCCAAGTTCCGGGACAGGGCAAAGATACGCAGTATTTT.

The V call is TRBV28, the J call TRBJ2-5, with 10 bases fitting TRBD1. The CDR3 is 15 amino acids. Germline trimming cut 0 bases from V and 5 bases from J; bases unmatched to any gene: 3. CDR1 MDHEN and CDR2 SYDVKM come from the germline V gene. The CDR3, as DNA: TGTGCCAGCAGTTTATGGGACAGGGGGGCGGAGACCCAGTACTTC. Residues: CASSLWDRGAETQYF.

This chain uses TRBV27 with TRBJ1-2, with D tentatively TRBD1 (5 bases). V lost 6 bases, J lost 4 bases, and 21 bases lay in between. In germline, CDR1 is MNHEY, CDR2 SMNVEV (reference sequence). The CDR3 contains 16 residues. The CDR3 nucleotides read TGTGCCAGCAGAGATATGGGGCGCTTGGATAGCTATGGCTACACCTTC. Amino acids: CASRDMGRLDSYGYTF.

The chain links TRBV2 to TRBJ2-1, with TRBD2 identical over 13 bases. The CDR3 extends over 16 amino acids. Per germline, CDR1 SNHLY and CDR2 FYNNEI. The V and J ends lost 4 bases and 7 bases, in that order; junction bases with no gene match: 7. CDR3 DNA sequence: TGTGCCAGCAGTGCCGTGGGGACTAGCGGGATGAATGAGCAGTTCTTC. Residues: CASSAVGTSGMNEQFF. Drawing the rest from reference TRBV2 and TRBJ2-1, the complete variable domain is EPEVTQTPSHQVTQMGQEVILRCVPISNHLYFYWYRQILGQKVEFLVSFYNNEISEKSEIFDDQFSVERPDGSNFTLKIRSTKLEDSAMYFCASSAVGTSGMNEQFFGPGTRLTVL.

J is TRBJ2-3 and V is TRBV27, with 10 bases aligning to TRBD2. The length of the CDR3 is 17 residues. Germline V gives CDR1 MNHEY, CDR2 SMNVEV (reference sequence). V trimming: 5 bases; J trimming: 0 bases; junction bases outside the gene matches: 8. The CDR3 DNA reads TGTGCCAGCAGTCCGACGTGGACTAGCGGAAGCACAGATACGCAGTATTTT. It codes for CASSPTWTSGSTDTQYF.

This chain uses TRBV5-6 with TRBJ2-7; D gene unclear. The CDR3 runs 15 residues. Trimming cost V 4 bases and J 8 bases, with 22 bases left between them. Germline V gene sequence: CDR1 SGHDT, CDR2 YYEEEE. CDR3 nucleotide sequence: TGTGCCAGCAGCCGCAGACTGGTACTGGTTACGAAGCAGTACTTC. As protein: CASSRRLVLVTKQYF. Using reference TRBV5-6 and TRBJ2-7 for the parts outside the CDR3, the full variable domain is DAGVTQSPTHLIKTRGQQVTLRCSPKSGHDTVSWYQQALGQGPQFIFQYYEEEERQRGNFPDRFSGHQFPNYSSELNVNALLLGDSALYLCASSRRLVLVTKQYFGPGTRLTVT.

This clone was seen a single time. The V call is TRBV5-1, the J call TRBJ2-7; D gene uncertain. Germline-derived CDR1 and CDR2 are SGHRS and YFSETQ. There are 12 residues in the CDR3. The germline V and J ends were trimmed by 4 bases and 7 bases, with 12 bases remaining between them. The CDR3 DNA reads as TGCGCCAGCAGCGTGGGTCCGCGGGAGCAGTACTTC. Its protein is CASSVGPREQYF.

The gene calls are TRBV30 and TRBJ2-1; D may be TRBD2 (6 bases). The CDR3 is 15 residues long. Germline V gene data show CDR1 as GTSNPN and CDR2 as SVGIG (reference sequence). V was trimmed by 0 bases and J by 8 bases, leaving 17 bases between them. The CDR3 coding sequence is TGTGCCTGGAGTGTAAGACCCGGGAGTACTGATGAGCAGTTCTTC. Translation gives CAWSVRPGSTDEQFF.

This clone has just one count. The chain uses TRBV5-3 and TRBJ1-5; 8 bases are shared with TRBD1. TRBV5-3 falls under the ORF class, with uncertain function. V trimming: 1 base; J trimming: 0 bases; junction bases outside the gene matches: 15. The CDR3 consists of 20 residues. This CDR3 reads CARSLLDDRTGRISNQPQHF. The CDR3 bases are TGTGCCAGAAGCTTGTTGGATGACCGGACAGGGAGGATTAGCAATCAGCCCCAGCATTTT.

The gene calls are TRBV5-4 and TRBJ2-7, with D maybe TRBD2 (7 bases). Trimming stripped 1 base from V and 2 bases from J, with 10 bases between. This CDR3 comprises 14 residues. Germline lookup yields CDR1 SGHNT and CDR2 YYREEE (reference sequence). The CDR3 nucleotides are TGTGCCAGCAGCTTGCGGGGGGCCACCTACGAGCAGTACTTC. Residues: CASSLRGATYEQYF.

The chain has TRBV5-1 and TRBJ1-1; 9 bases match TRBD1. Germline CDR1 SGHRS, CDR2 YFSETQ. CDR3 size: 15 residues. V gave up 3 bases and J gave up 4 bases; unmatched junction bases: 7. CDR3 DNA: TGCGCCAGCAGCTCAAACCGGGACAGGGTCACTGAAGCTTTCTTT. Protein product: CASSSNRDRVTEAFF. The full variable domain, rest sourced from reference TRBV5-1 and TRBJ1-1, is KAGVTQTPRYLIKTRGQQVTLSCSPISGHRSVSWYQQTPGQGLQFLFEYFSETQRNKGNFPGRFSGRQFSNSRSEMNVSTLELGDSALYLCASSSNRDRVTEAFFGQGTRLTVV.

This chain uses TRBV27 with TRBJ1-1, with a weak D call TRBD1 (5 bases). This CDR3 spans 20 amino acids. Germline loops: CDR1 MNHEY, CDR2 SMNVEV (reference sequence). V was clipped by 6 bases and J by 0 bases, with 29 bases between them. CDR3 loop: CASSPRVRALTAGVNTEAFF. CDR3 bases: TGTGCCAGCAGCCCGAGGGTGAGGGCCCTTACGGCGGGGGTGAACACTGAAGCTTTCTTT.

The CDR3 DNA reads as TGCGCCAGCAGCTTGGGGGTTGGGGCGATCTCCTACGAGCAGTACTTC. Protein: CASSLGVGAISYEQYF. The chain employs TRBV5-1 and TRBJ2-7; possibly TRBD1 for D (5 bases). The ends were cut back, 0 bases at V and 0 bases at J, with 13 bases in the middle. Germline values: CDR1 SGHRS, CDR2 YFSETQ. The CDR3 totals 16 residues. Together with reference TRBV5-1 and TRBJ2-7, the CDR3 gives the full variable domain: KAGVTQTPRYLIKTRGQQVTLSCSPISGHRSVSWYQQTPGQGLQFLFEYFSETQRNKGNFPGRFSGRQFSNSRSEMNVSTLELGDSALYLCASSLGVGAISYEQYFGPGTRLTVT.

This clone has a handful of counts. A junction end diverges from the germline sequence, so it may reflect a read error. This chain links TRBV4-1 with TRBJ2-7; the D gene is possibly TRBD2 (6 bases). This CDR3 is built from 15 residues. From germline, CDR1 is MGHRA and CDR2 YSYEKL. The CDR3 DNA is TGCGCCAGCAGACAAGCCGGGACTGGGACCTACGAGCAGTACTTC. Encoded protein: CASRQAGTGTYEQYF.

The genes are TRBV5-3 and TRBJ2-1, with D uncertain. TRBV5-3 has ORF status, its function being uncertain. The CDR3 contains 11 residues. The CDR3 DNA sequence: TGTGGTCGAGGCTCGGTCTACGAGCAGTTCTTC. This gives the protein CGRGSVYEQFF.

This CDR3 is CASSPQTATNEKLFF. The CDR3 nucleotides are TGTGCCAGCAGCCCCCAGACAGCAACTAATGAAAAACTGTTTTTT. This chain connects TRBV9 to TRBJ1-4; D is perhaps TRBD1 (5 bases). Germline values: CDR1 SGDLS, CDR2 YYNGEE. Trimming removed 4 bases from V and 0 bases from J, with 10 bases in between. The CDR3 is 15 amino acids.